The clone carrying this T cell receptor (beta chain) turned up a few times. A J-beta primer mix and a sample-barcoded 5' primer were used in a second PCR of roughly 6 to 12 cycles. In TCRdb, the 5' RACE reads were re-called with MiXCR into one record per CDR3 protein. The table includes about 800,000 distinct CDR3 sequences, around 25% detected once. CDR3 size: 14 residues. Germline V lookup: CDR1 LGHNA, CDR2 YNFKEQ. V lost 1 base and J 2 bases, leaving 9 bases between the germline ends. The donors, aged roughly 6 to 100, were healthy Caucasians from Russia. Each of the donors had 9 to 10 milliliters of peripheral blood drawn into EDTA-treated Vacutainer tubes. These data belong to a study of blood T cells in healthy people across ages. These data are also associated with another study on T cells of mothers and their children. That study reports: Related mother-child pairs showed slightly higher but non-significant overlap than unrelated pairs.

Material: blood. The receptor's source is a boy between 10 and 17 years old in good health. The chain is built from TRBV4-2 and TRBJ2-7, with D uncertain. The CDR3 is CASSQGVRTYEQYF. CDR3 coding DNA: TGTGCCAGCAGCCAAGGGGTCAGAACCTACGAGCAGTACTTC.